The subject of this entry is one TCR beta chain. CDR1 is LGHNA and CDR2 is YSLEER in the germline V gene. This CDR3 region has 13 residues. Trimming shortened V by 1 base and J by 4 bases, and 7 bases separated the two germline ends. As handled by the study authors: From reference gene primer amplification, estimates of nucleated cell counts were derived. Clones were sequenced by immunoSEQ multiplex PCR, and TCRdb holds only the in-frame ones, with some missing. Clonal size and the V and J genes are those of that table, whereas D and trimming came from the DNA. This sample yields more than 150,000 clones, of which 75% to 90% are seen a single time; just over 0.55% belongs to the top ten. The data derive from a study of blood T cell repertoires in COVID-19. Background on the study: Acute and convalescent COVID-19 samples came from the United States, Italy and Spain. Sample material is recorded as cDNA or gDNA derived from T cells, B-cell-depleted T cells, or PBMCs.

Sequencing was carried out using peripheral blood. The receptor was derived from a man in his 60s with acute or convalescent COVID-19. The chain has TRBV4-3 and TRBJ1-1, with D unclear. The CDR3 reads CASSQGSGTEAFF. The CDR3, as DNA: TGCGCCAGCAGCCAAGGGTCGGGCACTGAAGCTTTCTTT.